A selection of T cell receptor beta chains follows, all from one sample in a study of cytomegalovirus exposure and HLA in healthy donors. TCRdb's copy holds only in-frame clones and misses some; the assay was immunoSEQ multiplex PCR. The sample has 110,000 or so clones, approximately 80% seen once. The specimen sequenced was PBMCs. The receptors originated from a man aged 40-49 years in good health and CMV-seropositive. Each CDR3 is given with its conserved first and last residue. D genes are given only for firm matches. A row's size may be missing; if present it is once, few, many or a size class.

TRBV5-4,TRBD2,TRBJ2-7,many,TGTGCCAGCAGATTGGGGATAGCGGGAGAGGAGTACTTC,CASRLGIAGEEYF
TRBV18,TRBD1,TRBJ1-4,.,TGTGCCAGCTCTCCGGGACAGGTGGATCCCAAACTGTTTTTT,CASSPGQVDPKLFF
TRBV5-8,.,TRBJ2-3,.,TGTGCCAGCAGCATACAGGGCCGATTGAGATACGCTTATTTT,CASSIQGRLRYAYF
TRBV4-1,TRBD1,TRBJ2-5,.,TGCGCCAGCAGCCAAGTCCCCGGGACAGGGGAAGAGACCCAGTACTTC,CASSQVPGTGEETQYF
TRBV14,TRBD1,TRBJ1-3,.,TGTGCCAGCAGCCATCGACAGGGGGCCACTGGAAACACCATATATTTT,CASSHRQGATGNTIYF
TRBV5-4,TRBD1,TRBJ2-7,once,TGTGCCAGCAGCGTGGGACAGGATTCCTACGAGCAGTACTTC,CASSVGQDSYEQYF
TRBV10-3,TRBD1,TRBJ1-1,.,TGTGCCATCAGTGAGCCGACAGGGGAGAACACTGAAGCTTTCTTT,CAISEPTGENTEAFF
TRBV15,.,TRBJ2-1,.,TGTGCCACCAGCAGAGGTCAGGTTCGGGGGAATGAGCAGTTCTTC,CATSRGQVRGNEQFF
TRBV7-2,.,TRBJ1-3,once,TGTGCCAGCAGCGGGCAGCCCGTGTTGGACAGAGCTGGAAACACCATATATTTT,CASSGQPVLDRAGNTIYF
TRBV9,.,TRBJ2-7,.,TGTGCCAGCAGCGAAAGGACAGAGGCGTACGAGCAGTACTTC,CASSERTEAYEQYF
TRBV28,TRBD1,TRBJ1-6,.,TGTGCCAGCAGTACGACAGGGGTGAATTCACCCCTCCACTTT,CASSTTGVNSPLHF
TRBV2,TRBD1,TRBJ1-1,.,TGTGCCAGCAGTCAATCGACAGGGGTCTTCACTGAAGCTTTCTTT,CASSQSTGVFTEAFF
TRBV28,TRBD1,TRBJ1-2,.,TGTGCCAGCACAGACCCGGGACAGGGGTCAGACTATGGCTACACCTTC,CASTDPGQGSDYGYTF
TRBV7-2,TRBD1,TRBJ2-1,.,TGTGCCAGCAGCTTAGGATATTATTCCGGACAGGGGGGATGGAATGAGCAGTTCTTC,CASSLGYYSGQGGWNEQFF
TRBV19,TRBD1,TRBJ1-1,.,TGTGCCAGTAGCGCGACAGGGGACACTGAAGCTTTCTTT,CASSATGDTEAFF
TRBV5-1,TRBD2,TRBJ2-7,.,TGCGCCAGCAGAGGGACTAGTTACGAGCAGTACTTC,CASRGTSYEQYF
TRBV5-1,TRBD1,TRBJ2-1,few,TGCGCCAGCAGTCGGCGGACAGGGAACTCCTACAATGAGCAGTTCTTC,CASSRRTGNSYNEQFF
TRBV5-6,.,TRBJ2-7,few,TGTGCCAGCAGCTTGTTAACCTACGAGCAGTACTTC,CASSLLTYEQYF
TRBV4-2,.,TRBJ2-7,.,TGTGCCAGCAGCCAAGAACGTACGCGGGGATACGAGCAGTACTTC,CASSQERTRGYEQYF
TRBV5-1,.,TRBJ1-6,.,TGCGCCAGCAGCTTGGACAGGAGAGAACCGGGACAATATAATTCACCCCTCCACTTT,CASSLDRREPGQYNSPLHF
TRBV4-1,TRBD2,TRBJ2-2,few,TGCGCCAGCAGCCAAGGCCTAGCGGGTAGCGGGGAGCTGTTTTTT,CASSQGLAGSGELFF
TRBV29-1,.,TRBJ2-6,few,TGCAGCGCCAGGGATTCTGGGGCCAACGTCCTGACTTTC,CSARDSGANVLTF
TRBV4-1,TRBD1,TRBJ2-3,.,TGCGCCAGCAGCAACCGGGACAGGGACGGCACAGATACGCAGTATTTT,CASSNRDRDGTDTQYF
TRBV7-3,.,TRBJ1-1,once,TGTGCCAGCAGCCTAAGACGGACTAAGAACACTGAAGCTTTCTTT,CASSLRRTKNTEAFF
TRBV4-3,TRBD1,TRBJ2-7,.,TGCGCCAGCAGCTCAAGCCAGGGGGCCTACGAGCAGTACTTC,CASSSSQGAYEQYF
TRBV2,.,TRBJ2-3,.,TGTGCCAGCAGTGAATTGGACAACACAGATACGCAGTATTTT,CASSELDNTDTQYF
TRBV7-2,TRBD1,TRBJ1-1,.,TGTGCCAGCACTAAAGGGACAGGGAACACTGAAGCTTTCTTT,CASTKGTGNTEAFF
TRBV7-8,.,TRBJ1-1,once,TGTGCCAGCAGCTTGGGACTTTGGGCTTTCTTT,CASSLGLWAFF
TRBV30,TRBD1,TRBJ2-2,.,TGTGCCTGGACCCGAAGACAGGGGAACACCGGGGAGCTGTTTTTT,CAWTRRQGNTGELFF
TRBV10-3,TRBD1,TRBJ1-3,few,TGTGCCATCAGGGGACAGGGCTCTGGAAACACCATATATTTT,CAIRGQGSGNTIYF
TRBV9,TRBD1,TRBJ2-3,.,TGTGCCAGCAGCCCGGGCAGGGGGCGGGAATATACGCAGTATTTT,CASSPGRGREYTQYF
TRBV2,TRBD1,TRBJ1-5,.,TGTGCCAGCAGTCGGGACAGGGATCAGCCCCAGCATTTT,CASSRDRDQPQHF
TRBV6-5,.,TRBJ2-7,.,TGTGCCAGCAGAAGGGACTCCTCGAGCTCCTACGAGCAGTACTTC,CASRRDSSSSYEQYF
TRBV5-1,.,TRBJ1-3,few,TGCGCCAGCAGCTCGGGAGTTATGGAGGGAAACACCATATATTTT,CASSSGVMEGNTIYF
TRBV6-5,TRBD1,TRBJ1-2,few,TGTGCCAGCAGTTACTCGATGCAGGGGGATGAGTATGGCTACACCTTC,CASSYSMQGDEYGYTF
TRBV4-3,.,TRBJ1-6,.,TGCGCCAGCAGCACAAGGCCTAGCCCCGATAATTCACCCCTCCACTTT,CASSTRPSPDNSPLHF
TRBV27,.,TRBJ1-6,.,TGTGCCAGCAGCCCGATCGTTCAGGCTAATTCACCCCTCCACTTT,CASSPIVQANSPLHF
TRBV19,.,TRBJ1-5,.,TGTGCCAGTAGTATAGTGGTACAGGGTCAGCCCCAGCATTTT,CASSIVVQGQPQHF
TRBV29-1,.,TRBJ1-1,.,TGCAGCGTTGAACAGGAGAACACTGAAGCTTTCTTT,CSVEQENTEAFF
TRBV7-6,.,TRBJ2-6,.,TGTGCCAGCACCACTCCGGGGGCCAACGTCCTGACTTTC,CASTTPGANVLTF
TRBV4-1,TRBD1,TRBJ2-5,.,TGCGCCAGCAGCCAAAGGACAGGGGTTGGCCGGGAGACCCAGTACTTC,CASSQRTGVGRETQYF
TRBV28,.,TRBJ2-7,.,TGTGCCAGCAGTTCCCCAACCCTTCCCGGGACTTCCTACGAGCAGTACTTC,CASSSPTLPGTSYEQYF
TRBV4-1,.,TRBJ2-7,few,TGCGCCAGCAGCCAGGAGCAGCCAGGGGGCGTCTGGACTAGGGCTCCCGAGCAGTACTTC,CASSQEQPGGVWTRAPEQYF
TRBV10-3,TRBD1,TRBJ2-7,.,TGTGCCATCAGTGACCGGGACAGGGCTCCACCCGAGCAGTACTTC,CAISDRDRAPPEQYF
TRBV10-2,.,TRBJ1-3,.,TGCGCCAGCAGTGAATCGTTTACAGCGGTATCTGGAAACACCATATATTTT,CASSESFTAVSGNTIYF
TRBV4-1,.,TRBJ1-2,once,TGCGCCAGCAGCCAAGAGACTATCAGGGGCTATGGCTACACCTTC,CASSQETIRGYGYTF
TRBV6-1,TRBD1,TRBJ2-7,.,TGTGCCAGCAGTTATGGACAGGGTCTGAACGAGCAGTACTTC,CASSYGQGLNEQYF
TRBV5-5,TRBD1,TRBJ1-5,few,TGTGCCAGCAGCCCGCCATTGGGACAGGGGGACCAGCCCCAGCATTTT,CASSPPLGQGDQPQHF
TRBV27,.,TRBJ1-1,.,TGTGCCAGCAGTCGGGCGGGGGTGATGAACACTGAAGCTTTCTTT,CASSRAGVMNTEAFF
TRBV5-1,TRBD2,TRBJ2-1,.,TGCGCCAGCAGCACCGGACTAGCGGCGTACAATGAGCAGTTCTTC,CASSTGLAAYNEQFF
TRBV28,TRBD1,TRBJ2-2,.,TGTGCCAGCAGTGCTACAGGGGGCTCGACCGGGGAGCTGTTTTTT,CASSATGGSTGELFF
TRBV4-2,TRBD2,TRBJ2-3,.,TGTGCCAGCAGCCAAGATCGCGGGGGGGCCCCAGATACGCAGTATTTT,CASSQDRGGAPDTQYF
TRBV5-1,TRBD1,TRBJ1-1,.,TGCGCCAGCAGCTTTGGGACAGCGGACACTGAAGCTTTCTTT,CASSFGTADTEAFF